This T cell receptor beta chain was found in a study of response to subunit inactivated influenza vaccine. Each CDR3 protein is one row after TCRdb ran MiXCR on the RT-PCR reads. The repertoire holds around 710,000 distinct CDR3 sequences, roughly 14% seen once, with approximately 7% in the top ten. CDR1 is SQVTM, CDR2 ANQGSEA, per germline. The length of the CDR3 is 12 residues. With 4 bases removed from V and 2 bases from J, the gap between germline ends came to 8 bases. Remarks on this clonotype: Its antigen is not known.

Study-level results: Researchers suggested that each seasonal influenza vaccination recruits few new T cells.

This TCR derives from a man aged 45-65 years who received an inactivated influenza vaccine. The source was PBMCs from blood, collected 14 to 15 days before vaccination. The chain combines TRBV29-1 with TRBJ2-5; D remains ambiguous. CDR3 nucleotides: TGCAGCGTTGCTAAGAATCAAGAGACCCAGTACTTC. As protein: CSVAKNQETQYF.